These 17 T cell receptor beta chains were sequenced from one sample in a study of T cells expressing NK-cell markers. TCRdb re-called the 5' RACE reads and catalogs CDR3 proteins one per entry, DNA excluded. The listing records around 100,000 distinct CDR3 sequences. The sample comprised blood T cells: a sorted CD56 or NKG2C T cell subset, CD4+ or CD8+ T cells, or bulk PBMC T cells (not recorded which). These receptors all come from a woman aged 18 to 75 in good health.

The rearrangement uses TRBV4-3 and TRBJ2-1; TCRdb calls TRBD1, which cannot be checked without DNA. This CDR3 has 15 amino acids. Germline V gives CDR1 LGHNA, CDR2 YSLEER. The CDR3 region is CASSQDPGQGNEQFF.

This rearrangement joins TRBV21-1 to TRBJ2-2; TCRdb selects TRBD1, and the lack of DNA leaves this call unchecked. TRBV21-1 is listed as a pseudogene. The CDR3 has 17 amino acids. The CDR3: CASRPPGRGPNTGELFF.

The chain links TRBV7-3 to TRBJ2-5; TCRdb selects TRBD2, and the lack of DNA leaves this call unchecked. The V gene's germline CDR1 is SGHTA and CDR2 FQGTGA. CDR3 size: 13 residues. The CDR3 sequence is CASSSQAEETQYF.

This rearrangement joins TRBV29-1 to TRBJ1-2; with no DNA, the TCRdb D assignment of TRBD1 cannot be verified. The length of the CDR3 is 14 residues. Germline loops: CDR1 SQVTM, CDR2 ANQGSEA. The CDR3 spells CSVEGREANYGYTF.

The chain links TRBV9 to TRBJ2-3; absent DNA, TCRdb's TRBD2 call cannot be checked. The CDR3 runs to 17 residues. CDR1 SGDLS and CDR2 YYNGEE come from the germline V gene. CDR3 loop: CASSVGASGGATDTQYF.

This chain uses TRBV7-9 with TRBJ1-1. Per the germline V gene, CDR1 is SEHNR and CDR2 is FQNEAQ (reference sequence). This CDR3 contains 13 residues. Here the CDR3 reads CASSEDTNTEAFF. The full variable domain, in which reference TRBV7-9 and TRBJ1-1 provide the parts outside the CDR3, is DTGVSQNPRHKITKRGQNVTFRCDPISEHNRLYWYRQTLGQGPEFLTYFQNEAQLEKSRLLSDRFSAERPKGSFSTLEIQRTEQGDSAMYLCASSEDTNTEAFFGQGTRLTVV.

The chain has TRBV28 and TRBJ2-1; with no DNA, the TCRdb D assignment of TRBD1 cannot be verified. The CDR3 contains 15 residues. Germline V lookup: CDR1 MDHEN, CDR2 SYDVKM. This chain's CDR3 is CASSSGVGFHNEQFF.

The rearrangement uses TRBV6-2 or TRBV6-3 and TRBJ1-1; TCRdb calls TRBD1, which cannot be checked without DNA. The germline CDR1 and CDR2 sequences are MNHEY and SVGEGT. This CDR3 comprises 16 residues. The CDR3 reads CASSYSGQLMNTEAFF.

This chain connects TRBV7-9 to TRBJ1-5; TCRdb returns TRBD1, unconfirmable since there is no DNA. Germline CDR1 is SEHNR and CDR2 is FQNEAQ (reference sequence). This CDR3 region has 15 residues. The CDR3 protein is CASSLAIGGGQPQHF.

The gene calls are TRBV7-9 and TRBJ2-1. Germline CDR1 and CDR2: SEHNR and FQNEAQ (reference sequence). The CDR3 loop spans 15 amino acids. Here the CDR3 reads CASSELAVSYNEQFF. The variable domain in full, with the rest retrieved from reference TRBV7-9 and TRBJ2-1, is DTGVSQNPRHKITKRGQNVTFRCDPISEHNRLYWYRQTLGQGPEFLTYFQNEAQLEKSRLLSDRFSAERPKGSFSTLEIQRTEQGDSAMYLCASSELAVSYNEQFFGPGTRLTVL.

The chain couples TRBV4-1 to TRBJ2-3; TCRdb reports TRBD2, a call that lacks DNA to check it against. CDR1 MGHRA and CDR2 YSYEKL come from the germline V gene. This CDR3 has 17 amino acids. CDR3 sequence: CASSQRTSGDVADTQYF.

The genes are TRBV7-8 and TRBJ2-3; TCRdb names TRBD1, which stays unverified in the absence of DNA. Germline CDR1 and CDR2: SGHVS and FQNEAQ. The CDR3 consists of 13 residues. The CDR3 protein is CASSLASGDTQYF.

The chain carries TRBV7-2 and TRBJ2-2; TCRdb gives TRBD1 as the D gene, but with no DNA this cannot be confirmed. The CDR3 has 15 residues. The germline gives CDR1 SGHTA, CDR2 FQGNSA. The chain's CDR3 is CASSLATRGHRELFF. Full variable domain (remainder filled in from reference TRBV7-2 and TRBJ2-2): GAGVSQSPSNKVTEKGKDVELRCDPISGHTALYWYRQSLGQGLEFLIYFQGNSAPDKSGLPSDRFSAERTGGSVSTLTIQRTQQEDSAVYLCASSLATRGHRELFFGEGSRLTVL.

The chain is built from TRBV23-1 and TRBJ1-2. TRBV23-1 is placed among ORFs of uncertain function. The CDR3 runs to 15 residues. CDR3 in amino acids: CASRQSAPYGSGYTF.

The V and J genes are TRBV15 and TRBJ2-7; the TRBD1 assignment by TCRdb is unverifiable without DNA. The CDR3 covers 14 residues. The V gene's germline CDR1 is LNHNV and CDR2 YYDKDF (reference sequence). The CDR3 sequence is CATSTRTDGYEQYF.

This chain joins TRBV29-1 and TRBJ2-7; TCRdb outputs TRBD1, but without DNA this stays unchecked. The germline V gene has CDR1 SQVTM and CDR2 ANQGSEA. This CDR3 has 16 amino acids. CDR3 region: CSVEDRSSRRGGEQYF.

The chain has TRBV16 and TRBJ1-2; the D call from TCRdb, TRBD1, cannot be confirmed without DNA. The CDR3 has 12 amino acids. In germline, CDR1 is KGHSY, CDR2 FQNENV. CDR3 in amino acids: CASSVRAYGYTF. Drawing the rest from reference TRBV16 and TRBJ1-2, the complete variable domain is GEEVAQTPKHLVRGEGQKAKLYCAPIKGHSYVFWYQQVLKNEFKFLISFQNENVFDETGMPKERFSAKCLPNSPCSLEIQATKLEDSAVYFCASSVRAYGYTFGSGTRLTVV.